This T cell receptor (beta chain) was obtained from a study of shared clonotypes between healthy human individuals. Study context: Used for every donor were three CD4 naive, three CD4 memory, two CD8 naive and one CD8 memory plate.

Subsets obtained from CD4+ cells comprised CD45RA+ naive and CD45RA-negative memory cells. The germline gives CDR1 MNHEY, CDR2 SVGAGI. Trimming took off 2 bases at V and 3 bases at J, with 8 bases between the two ends. CDR3 length: 14 amino acids. Sequencing was performed with immunoSEQ multiplex PCR; in TCRdb, only in-frame clones are kept and a portion is missing. The table includes 1,500,000 or so clones, approximately 98.5% detected once. The specimen was naive CD4+ T cells sorted from blood. Subset in this sample: CD45RA+ positively selected. The rearrangement joins TRBV6-5 to TRBJ1-3; no clear D gene. The TCR originated in a man aged 30-40 years in good health. The CDR3 loop is CASSYGQVGNTIYF. The DNA for the CDR3 is TGTGCCAGCAGTTACGGGCAGGTTGGAAACACCATATATTTT.